What follows are 16 T cell receptor beta chains derived from one specimen sequenced in a study of PD-1 blockade in classical Hodgkin lymphoma. Libraries were prepared by immunoSEQ multiplex PCR; TCRdb keeps only in-frame clonotypes and omits some of them. This repertoire shows several thousand clones, approximately 80% found once; its top ten account for 13%. Time point: newly diagnosed, previously untreated cHL patient sample. Magnetic negative selection, applied to thawed PBMCs, was used to isolate the CD8+ T cells. Sequencing used CD8+ T cells from blood. Receptors originate from a human donor with classical Hodgkin lymphoma.

This chain joins TRBV6-5 and TRBJ2-3; no clear D. Germline V gene lookup returns CDR1 MNHEY and CDR2 SVGAGI. This CDR3 spans 13 amino acids. V lost 2 bases and J 6 bases, leaving 9 bases between the germline ends. DNA of the CDR3: TGTGCCAGCAGTTACGTACCCCGGGATACGCAGTATTTT. Its protein product is CASSYVPRDTQYF.

The chain is built from TRBV4-1 and TRBJ1-3; TRBD1 agrees at 8 bases. The junction had 3 bases not matched to a gene; V was cut back by 3 bases and J by 2 bases. The CDR3 totals 15 residues. From germline, CDR1 is MGHRA and CDR2 YSYEKL. The CDR3 loop reads CASSQDRVPGNTIYF. CDR3 DNA sequence: TGCGCCAGCAGCCAGGACAGGGTCCCTGGAAACACCATATATTTT.

This clone was detected once. The CDR3 loop is CASSLYREQRAGELFF. The CDR3 DNA reads TGTGCCAGCAGTTTATACCGGGAACAGCGGGCCGGGGAGCTGTTTTTT. The chain recombines TRBV11-2 with TRBJ2-2, with D maybe TRBD2 (6 bases). The germline V and J ends were trimmed by 6 bases and 6 bases, with 20 bases remaining between them. The CDR3 sequence is 16 residues long. Germline V gene lookup returns CDR1 SGHAT and CDR2 FQNNGV.

For the CDR3, the DNA is TGTGCCAGTAGTATTATCGGGACTGTCGATGAGCAGTTCTTC. It yields the protein CASSIIGTVDEQFF. This sequence joins TRBV19 and TRBJ2-1, with a weak D call TRBD2 (6 bases). This CDR3 contains 14 residues. CDR1 and CDR2 from the germline V gene are LNHDA and SQIVND (reference sequence). The V gene lost 3 bases and the J gene lost 8 bases, with 14 bases spanning the gap.

The genes are TRBV4-1 and TRBJ1-1; no firm D call. V lost 0 bases and J 0 bases, leaving 8 bases between the germline ends. Germline CDR1 is MGHRA and CDR2 is YSYEKL. This CDR3 has 15 residues. CDR3 coding DNA: TGCGCCAGCAGCCAAGAAGTAGGTCTGAACACTGAAGCTTTCTTT. Its translation is CASSQEVGLNTEAFF.

The genes are TRBV27 and TRBJ2-7; D is tentatively TRBD1 or TRBD2 (5 bases each). Germline CDR1 reads MNHEY; CDR2 reads SMNVEV (reference sequence). Trimming stripped 3 bases from V and 7 bases from J, with 16 bases between. The CDR3 consists of 14 residues. The CDR3 sequence: CASSFGTGIGEQYF. CDR3 sequence (DNA): TGTGCCAGCAGTTTCGGGACGGGGATAGGGGAGCAGTACTTC.

This chain links TRBV5-1 with TRBJ2-7; 10 bases align to TRBD2. There are 16 residues in the CDR3. J was trimmed by 5 bases and V by 1 base; bases with no gene match: 9. Germline V gives CDR1 SGHRS, CDR2 YFSETQ. The CDR3 here is CASSLWLAGVVDEQYF. The CDR3 bases are TGCGCCAGCAGCTTGTGGCTAGCGGGAGTGGTCGACGAGCAGTACTTC.

This sequence joins TRBV28 and TRBJ2-5; D not certain. The germline gives CDR1 MDHEN, CDR2 SYDVKM. Trimming removed 7 bases from V and 5 bases from J, with 11 bases in between. The CDR3 has 12 amino acids. CDR3 sequence: CASTEARETQYF. The CDR3 nucleotides read TGTGCCAGCACTGAGGCCCGCGAGACCCAGTACTTC.

The gene calls are TRBV6-6 and TRBJ2-7; 9 positions match TRBD1. The J segment lost 4 bases and the V segment lost 0 bases, leaving 4 bases of the junction unmatched. Looked up from germline, CDR1 is MNHNY and CDR2 is SVGAGI (reference sequence). The CDR3 contains 15 residues. The CDR3: CASSYSTGTGYEQYF. CDR3 coding DNA: TGTGCCAGCAGTTACTCGACCGGGACAGGGTACGAGCAGTACTTC.

The chain combines TRBV7-2 with TRBJ2-7; tentatively, D is TRBD2 (5 bases). The germline V and J ends were trimmed by 7 bases and 0 bases, with 16 bases remaining between them. Germline V gene sequence: CDR1 SGHTA, CDR2 FQGNSA. The CDR3 is made up of 15 amino acids. The CDR3 nucleotides read TGTGCCAGCACACTACGGACTTCGAGCTCCTACGAGCAGTACTTC. Residues: CASTLRTSSSYEQYF.

The chain carries TRBV10-3 and TRBJ2-1; a possible D gene is TRBD2 (6 bases). Germline loops: CDR1 ENHRY, CDR2 SYGVKD. The CDR3 spans 15 residues. V gave up 0 bases and J gave up 10 bases, with 16 bases separating them. The CDR3 DNA follows: TGTGCCATCAGTGAGTCCTTGATGGAGGGACCCGAGCAGTTCTTC. It yields the protein CAISESLMEGPEQFF.

The rearrangement links TRBV5-1 to TRBJ2-7; D perhaps matches TRBD2 (5 bases). Germline V gene lookup returns CDR1 SGHRS and CDR2 YFSETQ. The CDR3 extends over 14 amino acids. V lost 3 bases and J 7 bases, leaving 17 bases between the germline ends. This chain's CDR3 is CASSSPGKRWEQYF. As DNA, the CDR3 is TGCGCCAGCAGCTCCCCCGGGAAGCGATGGGAGCAGTACTTC.

This sequence joins TRBV7-8 and TRBJ2-5, with D uncertain. CDR3 size: 14 residues. V was pared by 1 base and J by 0 bases, with 6 bases between. In germline, CDR1 is SGHVS, CDR2 FQNEAQ. The CDR3 protein is CASSLGRHQETQYF. In DNA, the CDR3 is TGTGCCAGCAGCTTAGGTAGACACCAAGAGACCCAGTACTTC.

V gene TRBV19 combines with J gene TRBJ2-1; unclear D gene. Germline CDR1 is LNHDA and CDR2 is SQIVND (reference sequence). The V gene lost 1 base and the J gene lost 4 bases, with 5 bases spanning the gap. The CDR3 runs to 13 residues. This CDR3 reads CASSIGSYNEQFF. For the CDR3, the DNA is TGTGCCAGTAGTATAGGTAGTTACAATGAGCAGTTCTTC.

The genes are TRBV29-1 and TRBJ2-7, with D perhaps matching TRBD1 (6 bases). Germline assignment: CDR1 SQVTM and CDR2 ANQGSEA. V was shortened by 6 bases and J by 3 bases, with 18 bases between the two germline ends. The CDR3 totals 14 residues. The CDR3 DNA reads TGCAGCGTAAAATACCAGGGGACCTACTACGAGCAGTACTTC. Protein: CSVKYQGTYYEQYF.

The rearrangement links TRBV29-1 to TRBJ2-3; tentative D call: TRBD2 (6 bases). V lost 1 base to trimming and J lost 6 bases, with 20 bases between them. The CDR3 length is 16 residues. From germline, CDR1 is SQVTM and CDR2 ANQGSEA. The CDR3, as DNA: TGCAGCGTTGAAGGCATCGGAGGGGCCCACATTGATACGCAGTATTTT. Translating it yields CSVEGIGGAHIDTQYF.